This TCR beta chain was profiled in a study of blood T cells in healthy people across ages. This CDR3 has 15 amino acids. CDR1 is LGHNA and CDR2 is YSLEER in the germline V gene. Trimming shortened V by 5 bases and J by 6 bases, and 16 bases separated the two germline ends. Primers used in a second PCR of roughly 6 to 12 cycles were a sample-barcoded 5' primer and a J-beta primer mix. TCRdb re-derived calls from the 5' RACE reads in MiXCR, one entry per CDR3 protein. The data hold over 600,000 distinct CDR3 sequences, with approximately 40% observed a single time. In regard to this clonotype: A single base separates this from a much larger clone, so it may be a read error.

The genes are TRBV4-3 and TRBJ2-2; D unresolved. This clonotype was sampled from a man older than 75 in good health. What was sequenced was blood. The CDR3 bases are TGCGCCAGCAGCAAGGAGCCATCGGTCCCCGGGGAGCTGTTTTTT. It encodes CASSKEPSVPGELFF.